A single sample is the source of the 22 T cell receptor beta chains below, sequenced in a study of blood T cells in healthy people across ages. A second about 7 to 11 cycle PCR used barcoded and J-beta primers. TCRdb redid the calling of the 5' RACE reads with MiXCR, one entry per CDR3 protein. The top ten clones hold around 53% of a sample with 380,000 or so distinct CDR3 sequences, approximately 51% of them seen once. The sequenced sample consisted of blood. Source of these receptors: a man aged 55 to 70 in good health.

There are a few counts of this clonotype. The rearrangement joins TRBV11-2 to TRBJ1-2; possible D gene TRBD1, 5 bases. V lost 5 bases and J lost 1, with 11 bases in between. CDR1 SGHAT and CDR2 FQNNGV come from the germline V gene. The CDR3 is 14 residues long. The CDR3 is CASSPVGGNYGYTF. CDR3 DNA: TGTGCCAGCAGCCCGGTCGGGGGTAACTATGGCTACACCTTC.

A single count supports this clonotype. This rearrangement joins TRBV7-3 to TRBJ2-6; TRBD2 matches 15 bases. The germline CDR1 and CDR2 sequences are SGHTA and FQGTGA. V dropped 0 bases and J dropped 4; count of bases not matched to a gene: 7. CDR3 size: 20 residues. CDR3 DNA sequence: TGTGCCAGCAGCTTAACCGGACTAGCGGGAGGGCCTAAAGGGGCCAACGTCCTGACTTTC. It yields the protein CASSLTGLAGGPKGANVLTF.

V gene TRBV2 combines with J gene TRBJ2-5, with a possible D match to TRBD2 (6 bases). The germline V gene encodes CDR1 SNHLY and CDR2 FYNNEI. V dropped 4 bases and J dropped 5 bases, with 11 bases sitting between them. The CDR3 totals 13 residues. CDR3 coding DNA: TGTGCCAGCAGTGGTCTACGGGGGGAGACCCAGTACTTC. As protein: CASSGLRGETQYF.

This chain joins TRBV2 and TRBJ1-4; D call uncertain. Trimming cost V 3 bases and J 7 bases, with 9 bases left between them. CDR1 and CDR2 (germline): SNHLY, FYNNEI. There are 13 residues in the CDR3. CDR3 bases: TGTGCCAGCAGTGACCAGACCTCTGAAAAACTGTTTTTT. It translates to CASSDQTSEKLFF.

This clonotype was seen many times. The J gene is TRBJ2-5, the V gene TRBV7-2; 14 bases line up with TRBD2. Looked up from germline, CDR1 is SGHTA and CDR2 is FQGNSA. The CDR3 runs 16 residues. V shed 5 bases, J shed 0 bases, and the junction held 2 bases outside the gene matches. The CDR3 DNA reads TGTGCCAGCAGCCGGACTAGCGGGGGGTACCAAGAGACCCAGTACTTC. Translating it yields CASSRTSGGYQETQYF.

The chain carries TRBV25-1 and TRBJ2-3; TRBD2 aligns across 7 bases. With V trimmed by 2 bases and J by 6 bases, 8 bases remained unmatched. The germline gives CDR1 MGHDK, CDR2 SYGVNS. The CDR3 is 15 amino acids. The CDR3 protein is CASSEPGGSGDTQYF. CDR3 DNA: TGTGCCAGCAGTGAACCGGGCGGGAGTGGTGATACGCAGTATTTT.

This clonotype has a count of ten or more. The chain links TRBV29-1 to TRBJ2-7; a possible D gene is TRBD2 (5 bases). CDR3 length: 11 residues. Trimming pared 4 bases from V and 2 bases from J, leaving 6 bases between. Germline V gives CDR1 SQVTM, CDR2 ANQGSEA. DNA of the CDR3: TGCAGCGTTGTGGGAGCCTACGAGCAGTACTTC. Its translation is CSVVGAYEQYF.

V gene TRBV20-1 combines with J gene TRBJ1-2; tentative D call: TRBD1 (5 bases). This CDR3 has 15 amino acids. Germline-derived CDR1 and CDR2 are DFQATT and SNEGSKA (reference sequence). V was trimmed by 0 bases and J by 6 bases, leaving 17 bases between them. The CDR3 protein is CSARDPGQGKDGYTF. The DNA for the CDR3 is TGCAGTGCTAGAGATCCCGGGCAGGGAAAGGATGGCTACACCTTC.

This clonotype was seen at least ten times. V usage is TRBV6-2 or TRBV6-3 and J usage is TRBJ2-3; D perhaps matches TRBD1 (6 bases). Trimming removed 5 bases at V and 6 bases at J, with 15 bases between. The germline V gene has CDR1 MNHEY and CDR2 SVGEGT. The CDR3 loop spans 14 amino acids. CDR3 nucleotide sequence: TGTGCCAGCAGTCTGGGGGCCGCGATGGATACGCAGTATTTT. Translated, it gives CASSLGAAMDTQYF.

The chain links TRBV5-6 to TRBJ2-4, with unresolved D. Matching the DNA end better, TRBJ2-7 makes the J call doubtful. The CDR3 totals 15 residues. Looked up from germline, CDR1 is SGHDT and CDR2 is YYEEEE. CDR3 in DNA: TGTGCCAGCAGCCCGCTCCGGGCAGATGCCTACGAGCAGTACTTC. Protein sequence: CASSPLRADAYEQYF.

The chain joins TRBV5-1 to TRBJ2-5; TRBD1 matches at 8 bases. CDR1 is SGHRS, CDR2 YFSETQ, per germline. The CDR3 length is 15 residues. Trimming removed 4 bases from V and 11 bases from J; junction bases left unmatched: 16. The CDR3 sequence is CASSQNRPGQGGQYF. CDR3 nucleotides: TGCGCCAGCAGCCAAAACCGCCCTGGACAGGGTGGGCAGTACTTC.

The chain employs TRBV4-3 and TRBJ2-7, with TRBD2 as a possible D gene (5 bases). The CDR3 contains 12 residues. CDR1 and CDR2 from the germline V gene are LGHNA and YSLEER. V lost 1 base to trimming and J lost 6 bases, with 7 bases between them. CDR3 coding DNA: TGCGCCAGCAGCCAAGTGGCGGGCGAGCAGTACTTC. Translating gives CASSQVAGEQYF.

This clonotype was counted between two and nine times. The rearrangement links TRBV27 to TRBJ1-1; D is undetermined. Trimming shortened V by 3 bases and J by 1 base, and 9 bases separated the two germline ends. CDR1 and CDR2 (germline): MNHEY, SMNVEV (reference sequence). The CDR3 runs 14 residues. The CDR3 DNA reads TGTGCCAGCAGTTTTTGGGGTGGGAACACTGAAGCTTTCTTT. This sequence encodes CASSFWGGNTEAFF.

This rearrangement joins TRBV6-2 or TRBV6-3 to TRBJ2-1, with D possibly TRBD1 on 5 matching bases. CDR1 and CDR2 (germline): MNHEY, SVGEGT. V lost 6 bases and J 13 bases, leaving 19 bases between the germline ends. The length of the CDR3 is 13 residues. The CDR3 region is CASSPGRAETQFF. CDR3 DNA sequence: TGTGCCAGCAGCCCCGGCAGGGCGGAGACCCAGTTCTTC.

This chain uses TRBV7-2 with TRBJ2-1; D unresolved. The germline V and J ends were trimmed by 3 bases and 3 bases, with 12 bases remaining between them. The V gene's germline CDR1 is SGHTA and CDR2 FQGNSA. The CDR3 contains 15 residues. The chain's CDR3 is CASSFSSQRYNEQFF. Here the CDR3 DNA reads TGTGCCAGCAGCTTTAGTTCCCAACGCTACAATGAGCAGTTCTTC.

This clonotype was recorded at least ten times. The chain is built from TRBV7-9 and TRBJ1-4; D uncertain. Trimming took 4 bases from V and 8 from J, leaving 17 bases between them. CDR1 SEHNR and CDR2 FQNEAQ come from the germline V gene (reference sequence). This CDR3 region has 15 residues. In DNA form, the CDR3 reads TGTGCCAGCAGCTACGACATACGAGGAAAGGAAAAACTGTTTTTT. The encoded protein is CASSYDIRGKEKLFF.

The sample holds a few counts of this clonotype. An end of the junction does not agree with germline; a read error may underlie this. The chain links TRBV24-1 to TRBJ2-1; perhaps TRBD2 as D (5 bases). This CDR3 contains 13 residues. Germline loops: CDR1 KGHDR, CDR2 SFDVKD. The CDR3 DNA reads TGTGCCACCAGTGACCCGGGGAGCAATGGGCAGTTCTTC. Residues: CATSDPGSNGQFF.

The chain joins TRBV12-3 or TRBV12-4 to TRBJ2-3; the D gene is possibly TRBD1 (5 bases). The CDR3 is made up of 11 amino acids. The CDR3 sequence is CASGPRDTQYF. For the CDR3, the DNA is TGTGCTTCAGGGCCCCGGGATACGCAGTATTTT.

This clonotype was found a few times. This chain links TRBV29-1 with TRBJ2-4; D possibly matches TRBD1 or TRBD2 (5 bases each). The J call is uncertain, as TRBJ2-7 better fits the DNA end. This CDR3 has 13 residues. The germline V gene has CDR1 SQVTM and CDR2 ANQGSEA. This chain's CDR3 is CSVAQGESYEQYF. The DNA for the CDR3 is TGCAGCGTTGCCCAGGGAGAGAGCTACGAGCAGTACTTC.

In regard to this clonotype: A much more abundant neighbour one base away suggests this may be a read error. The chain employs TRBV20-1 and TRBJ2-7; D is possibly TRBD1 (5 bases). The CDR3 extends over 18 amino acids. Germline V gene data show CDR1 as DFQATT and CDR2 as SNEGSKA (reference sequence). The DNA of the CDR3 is TGCAGTGCTAGAGAAGTGAGGACCCACAGGCCGAGCTCCTACGAGCGGTACTTC. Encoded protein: CSAREVRTHRPSSYERYF.

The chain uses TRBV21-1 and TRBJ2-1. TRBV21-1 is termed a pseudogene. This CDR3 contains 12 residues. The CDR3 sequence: CAAPSGVGEQFF. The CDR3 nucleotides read TGTGCAGCCCCATCAGGAGTGGGTGAGCAGTTCTTC.

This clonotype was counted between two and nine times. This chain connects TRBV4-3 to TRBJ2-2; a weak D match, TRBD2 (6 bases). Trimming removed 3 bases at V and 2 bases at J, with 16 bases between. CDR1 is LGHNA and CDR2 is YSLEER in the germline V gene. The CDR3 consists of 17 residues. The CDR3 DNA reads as TGCGCCAGCAGCCAGATTCTTGGGGGGATTAACACCGGGGAGCTGTTTTTT. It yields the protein CASSQILGGINTGELFF.